Below are 22 T cell receptor beta chains sequenced from a single sample in a study of blood T cell repertoires in COVID-19. Clones were read by immunoSEQ multiplex PCR, and TCRdb kept only the in-frame ones, dropping some. There are 300,000 to 400,000 clones in the sample; about 90% occur only once, and roughly 2% lies in the top ten. The sequenced material came from peripheral blood. The receptors derive from a woman aged 55-75 years with COVID-19, enrolled during active disease.

The CDR3 nucleotides are TGTGCCAGCAGCGCGTTCCAACCGGGGGAGACCCAGTACTTC. This gives the protein CASSAFQPGETQYF. The chain uses TRBV7-9 and TRBJ2-5; D possibly corresponds to TRBD2 (5 bases). The CDR3 has 14 amino acids. V was shortened by 5 bases and J by 5 bases, with 15 bases between the two germline ends. CDR1 is SEHNR, CDR2 FQNEAQ, per germline (reference sequence).

The chain is built from TRBV3-1 (or the pseudogene TRBV3-2) and TRBJ1-1; D is perhaps TRBD1 (6 bases). The CDR3 length is 16 residues. The V and J ends lost 6 bases and 0 bases respectively, with 17 bases between them. CDR1 and CDR2 from the germline V gene are LGHDT and YNNKEL (reference sequence). This CDR3 is CASRLSSGTLNTEAFF. CDR3 nucleotide sequence: TGTGCCAGCAGACTCTCTTCCGGGACACTGAACACTGAAGCTTTCTTT.

In this sample, this clone turned up once. The rearrangement uses TRBV11-1 and TRBJ1-2, with 8 bases lining up with TRBD1. This CDR3 is 13 amino acids long. CDR1 is SGHAT, CDR2 FQDESV, per germline (reference sequence). J was trimmed by 6 bases and V by 5 bases; bases with no gene match: 5. For the CDR3, the DNA is TGTGCCAGCAGCCTAATGACAGGGGATGGCTACACCTTC. It translates to CASSLMTGDGYTF.

The chain carries TRBV7-2 and TRBJ2-7, with 7 bases that match TRBD2. Looked up from germline, CDR1 is SGHTA and CDR2 is FQGNSA. Germline trimming cut 6 bases from V and 7 bases from J; bases unmatched to any gene: 9. The CDR3 runs to 13 residues. In DNA form, the CDR3 reads TGTGCCAGCAGGGGAGGGGCGATACAAGAGCAGTACTTC. Protein: CASRGGAIQEQYF.

The chain couples TRBV19 to TRBJ2-1; 9 nucleotides agree with TRBD1. Germline CDR1 is LNHDA and CDR2 is SQIVND (reference sequence). V dropped 5 bases and J dropped 15; count of bases not matched to a gene: 8. The CDR3 is 12 residues long. The CDR3 sequence: CASSLPGQGTFF. The CDR3 DNA reads as TGTGCCAGTAGTCTGCCGGGACAGGGTACGTTCTTC.

This clone was detected once. This chain links TRBV5-1 with TRBJ2-3; TRBD2 matches 11 bases. V trimming: 0 bases; J trimming: 5 bases; junction bases outside the gene matches: 2. The CDR3 length is 15 residues. Germline-derived CDR1 and CDR2 are SGHRS and YFSETQ. This CDR3 reads CASSLVAGGLDTQYF. Written as DNA, the CDR3 is TGCGCCAGCAGCTTGGTAGCGGGGGGGCTAGATACGCAGTATTTT.

The genes are TRBV7-3 and TRBJ2-2, with 10 bases lining up with TRBD1. Germline V gene data show CDR1 as SGHTA and CDR2 as FQGTGA. The CDR3 contains 14 residues. Unmatched junction bases numbered 2, after V lost 5 bases and J lost 5 bases. The chain's CDR3 is CASSLGQGTGELFF. The DNA of the CDR3 is TGTGCCAGCAGCCTGGGACAGGGGACCGGGGAGCTGTTTTTT.

This clone has only a few counts. This sequence joins TRBV6-2 or TRBV6-3 and TRBJ2-5; 8 positions agree with TRBD2. Germline trimming cut 6 bases from V and 5 bases from J; bases unmatched to any gene: 8. CDR3 length: 14 amino acids. The germline gives CDR1 MNHEY, CDR2 SVGEGT. The CDR3 sequence is CASSRTSRGETQYF. In nucleotides, the CDR3 is TGTGCCAGCAGCAGGACTAGCCGGGGGGAGACCCAGTACTTC.

The chain employs TRBV5-1 and TRBJ1-3, with D maybe TRBD1 (5 bases). The V gene lost 4 bases and the J gene lost 3 bases, with 8 bases spanning the gap. Germline CDR1 reads SGHRS; CDR2 reads YFSETQ. This CDR3 comprises 13 residues. The CDR3 reads CASSQTDGNTIYF. CDR3 coding DNA: TGCGCCAGCAGCCAGACAGATGGAAACACCATATATTTT.

Comment on this clone: Other DNA sequences from this sample encode an identical CDR3 as well. V usage is TRBV5-1 and J usage is TRBJ1-1; 8 bases line up with TRBD1. The CDR3 covers 14 residues. J was trimmed by 5 bases and V by 3 bases; bases with no gene match: 6. Looked up from germline, CDR1 is SGHRS and CDR2 is YFSETQ. The CDR3 DNA reads TGCGCCAGCAGCTCTGGACAGGGAGGAACTGAAGCTTTCTTT. As protein: CASSSGQGGTEAFF.

V and J are TRBV29-1 and TRBJ2-7; a weak D match, TRBD1 (6 bases). The V end was cut by 6 bases, the J end by 1 base, with 16 bases between. This CDR3 has 14 amino acids. In germline, CDR1 is SQVTM, CDR2 ANQGSEA. The CDR3 coding sequence is TGCAGCGTCTTGGACAGAGCTCGATCCTACGAGCAGTACTTC. Amino acids: CSVLDRARSYEQYF.

The chain employs TRBV19 and TRBJ1-4; TRBD1 matches 7 bases. The ends lost 7 bases at V and 6 bases at J; junction bases unmatched: 11. Per the germline V gene, CDR1 is LNHDA and CDR2 is SQIVND (reference sequence). The CDR3 has 15 amino acids. The CDR3 DNA is TGTGCCAGTACCCCCAAGGGGGCGGGCTATGAAAAACTGTTTTTT. Protein sequence: CASTPKGAGYEKLFF.

This clone was detected a few times. The rearrangement joins TRBV7-2 to TRBJ2-5, with 12 bases lining up with TRBD2. CDR1 is SGHTA and CDR2 is FQGNSA in the germline V gene. The V and J ends lost 3 bases and 2 bases, in that order; junction bases with no gene match: 1. This CDR3 has 15 amino acids. The CDR3 DNA reads TGTGCCAGCAGCTTTCTAGCGGGGGGGCAAGAGACCCAGTACTTC. This encodes CASSFLAGGQETQYF.

The chain combines TRBV6-5 with TRBJ2-1; 7 bases fit TRBD1. There are 14 residues in the CDR3. J lost 9 bases, V lost 4 bases, and 9 bases had no gene match. From germline, CDR1 is MNHEY and CDR2 SVGAGI. The CDR3 bases are TGTGCCAGCAGTTCCAAATTACAGGGGACTGAGCAGTTCTTC. It yields the protein CASSSKLQGTEQFF.

This clone has only one observation. The chain couples TRBV6-5 to TRBJ2-1; 9 nucleotides align to TRBD2. Germline trimming cut 5 bases from V and 4 bases from J; bases unmatched to any gene: 6. Germline V lookup: CDR1 MNHEY, CDR2 SVGAGI. The CDR3 runs 15 residues. CDR3: CASSLSGGNYNEQFF. CDR3 sequence (DNA): TGTGCCAGCAGTCTGAGCGGGGGGAATTACAATGAGCAGTTCTTC.

The V gene is TRBV4-1, the J gene TRBJ2-5, with TRBD2 matching over 7 bases. The CDR3 extends over 15 amino acids. Germline V gene data show CDR1 as MGHRA and CDR2 as YSYEKL. The junction had 10 bases not matched to a gene; V was cut back by 2 bases and J by 7 bases. This CDR3 is CASSQLGLAATTQYF. In DNA form, the CDR3 reads TGCGCCAGCAGCCAACTGGGGCTAGCGGCGACGACCCAGTACTTC.

V gene TRBV6-6 combines with J gene TRBJ2-7, with TRBD2 identical over 13 bases. Trimming at V came to 6 bases and at J to 2 bases, leaving 4 bases not matched to a gene. This CDR3 has 15 amino acids. CDR1 is MNHNY and CDR2 is SVGAGI in the germline V gene (reference sequence). This CDR3 is CASRPGLAGAYEQYF. As DNA, the CDR3 is TGTGCCAGCAGACCAGGACTAGCGGGGGCCTACGAGCAGTACTTC.

The rearrangement uses TRBV7-2 and TRBJ2-3; TRBD2 might be the D (7 bases). The V gene's germline CDR1 is SGHTA and CDR2 FQGNSA. The CDR3 is 14 residues long. With 8 bases removed from V and 0 bases from J, the gap between germline ends came to 12 bases. The CDR3 bases are TGTGCCAGCTCCGGGGGGCCGAGCACAGATACGCAGTATTTT. Amino acids: CASSGGPSTDTQYF.

The V call is TRBV7-6, the J call TRBJ1-3; D remains unclear. The CDR3 spans 16 residues. V lost 1 base and J lost 3, with 13 bases in between. The germline V gene encodes CDR1 SGHVS and CDR2 FNYEAQ. CDR3 region: CASSLGAGAYGNTIYF. CDR3 nucleotide sequence: TGTGCCAGCAGCTTAGGTGCGGGCGCTTATGGAAACACCATATATTTT.

The V gene is TRBV28, the J gene TRBJ1-4; tentative D call: TRBD1 (6 bases). CDR1 and CDR2 from the germline V gene are MDHEN and SYDVKM. Trimming took off 2 bases at V and 2 bases at J, with 12 bases between the two ends. The CDR3 runs 16 residues. CDR3 amino acids: CASSLPSGATNEKLFF. The CDR3 coding sequence is TGTGCCAGCAGTTTACCTTCAGGGGCCACTAATGAAAAACTGTTTTTT.

The rearrangement links TRBV7-9 to TRBJ1-2; 11 bases are shared with TRBD1. In germline, CDR1 is SEHNR, CDR2 FQNEAQ (reference sequence). The V and J ends lost 6 bases and 2 bases, in that order; junction bases with no gene match: 5. The CDR3 has 15 residues. The CDR3 DNA reads as TGTGCCAGCAGACCCGGACAGGGGGCGAACTATGGCTACACCTTC. It translates to CASRPGQGANYGYTF.

The chain carries TRBV6-4 and TRBJ1-1, with TRBD1 identical over 7 bases. This CDR3 is built from 15 residues. The V segment lost 5 bases and the J segment 0 bases; nucleotides outside the gene matches: 6. Germline V lookup: CDR1 MRHNA, CDR2 SNTAGT. CDR3 sequence (DNA): TGTGCCAGCAGTCGTCCAGGGGGTATGAACACTGAAGCTTTCTTT. Protein: CASSRPGGMNTEAFF.